Below, 16 T cell receptor beta chains from the same sample are listed, as sequenced in a study of T cells after posttransplantation cyclophosphamide. Generated by immunoSEQ multiplex PCR, the TCRdb table keeps only in-frame clones and is missing some. This table holds thousands of clones, more than 75% found once. Sequenced sample: CD8+ T cells sorted from PBMCs. The receptors shown here come from a woman aged 50 to 60 in good health and a related stem cell transplant donor.

The genes are TRBV5-1 and TRBJ1-1, with a weak D call TRBD1 (5 bases). V was cut by 0 bases and J by 0 bases, with 15 bases left in between. There are 17 residues in the CDR3. The V gene's germline CDR1 is SGHRS and CDR2 YFSETQ. The CDR3 DNA reads TGCGCCAGCAGCTTGGGGGGATGGGGGGATGTGAACACTGAAGCTTTCTTT. This encodes CASSLGGWGDVNTEAFF.

CDR3 coding DNA: TGTGCCACCCAAGGACTAGCCAGTGAGCAGTTCTTC. It translates to CATQGLASEQFF. V and J are TRBV14 and TRBJ2-1, with 8 bases matching TRBD2. The CDR3 length is 12 residues. Germline CDR1 and CDR2: SGHDN and FVKESK. Germline trimming cut 10 bases from V and 9 bases from J; bases unmatched to any gene: 8.

The chain couples TRBV29-1 to TRBJ2-7; 7 bases align to TRBD2. This CDR3 region has 13 residues. The V gene's germline CDR1 is SQVTM and CDR2 ANQGSEA. V was clipped by 7 bases and J by 0 bases; unmatched bases: 6. The CDR3 region is CSATGTNSYEQYF. The CDR3 bases are TGCAGCGCTACCGGGACTAACTCCTACGAGCAGTACTTC.

This chain connects TRBV16 to TRBJ2-7; possible D gene TRBD2, 6 bases. Germline CDR1 KGHSY, CDR2 FQNENV. This CDR3 is 14 amino acids long. Trimming stripped 0 bases from V and 2 bases from J, with 8 bases between. CDR3 sequence reads: CASSQSKRAYEQYF. CDR3 DNA sequence: TGTGCCAGCAGCCAATCGAAGCGGGCCTACGAGCAGTACTTC.

This clone has just one count. This sequence joins TRBV19 and TRBJ1-1; 8 bases agree with TRBD1. The CDR3 length is 16 residues. Germline V gives CDR1 LNHDA, CDR2 SQIVND (reference sequence). The junction had 11 bases not matched to a gene; V was cut back by 5 bases and J by 3 bases. The CDR3 nucleotides are TGTGCCAGTAGTTTCAGACGGGAACAGGGGGACACTGAAGCTTTCTTT. Translation: CASSFRREQGDTEAFF.

The chain carries TRBV6-4 and TRBJ2-1; the match to TRBD1 covers 11 bases. Looked up from germline, CDR1 is MRHNA and CDR2 is SNTAGT. There are 15 residues in the CDR3. Trimming took 0 bases from V and 6 from J; bases not matched to a gene: 1. CDR3 nucleotides: TGTGCCAGCAGTGACTCAGGGACAGGGGGCAATGAGCAGTTCTTC. Translated, it gives CASSDSGTGGNEQFF.

This chain uses TRBV21-1 with TRBJ2-4; TRBD2, the table's D call, lacks a check against the DNA. TRBV21-1 is listed as a pseudogene. The CDR3 covers 14 residues. The CDR3 DNA reads as TGTGCCAGCAGACGGGGATTAGCCAAAAACATTCAGTACTTC. As protein: CASRRGLAKNIQYF.

The V gene is TRBV7-6, the J gene TRBJ2-7, with TRBD2 matching over 9 bases. CDR1 SGHVS and CDR2 FNYEAQ come from the germline V gene. V was clipped by 4 bases and J by 4 bases; unmatched bases: 11. The CDR3 runs 16 residues. The CDR3 is CASSSRPGTSLYEQYF. In DNA form, the CDR3 reads TGTGCCAGCAGCTCCAGACCCGGGACTAGCCTTTACGAGCAGTACTTC. The whole variable domain, filled in from reference TRBV7-6 and TRBJ2-7, reads GAGVSQSPRYKVTKRGQDVALRCDPISGHVSLYWYRQALGQGPEFLTYFNYEAQQDKSGLPNDRFSAERPEGSISTLTIQRTEQRDSAMYRCASSSRPGTSLYEQYFGPGTRLTVT.

The genes are TRBV6-5 and TRBJ2-3; 7 bases line up with TRBD2. Germline CDR1 is MNHEY and CDR2 is SVGAGI. J was trimmed by 3 bases and V by 0 bases; bases with no gene match: 6. The CDR3 has 16 amino acids. The chain's CDR3 is CASSYSPGGGTDTQYF. As DNA, the CDR3 is TGTGCCAGCAGTTACTCGCCGGGAGGCGGGACAGATACGCAGTATTTT.

This clone is judged large (0.1 to 1%). The rearrangement links TRBV5-1 to TRBJ1-1, with a weak D call TRBD1 (6 bases). V lost 0 bases to trimming and J lost 3 bases, with 6 bases between them. From germline, CDR1 is SGHRS and CDR2 YFSETQ. CDR3 size: 13 residues. CDR3 nucleotides: TGCGCCAGCAGCTTGGCAGGGGACACTGAAGCTTTCTTT. It specifies CASSLAGDTEAFF.

The chain couples TRBV27 to TRBJ2-1, with 7 nucleotides matching TRBD2. The CDR3 is 15 residues long. V dropped 6 bases and J dropped 5; count of bases not matched to a gene: 10. Germline V gene sequence: CDR1 MNHEY, CDR2 SMNVEV (reference sequence). CDR3 amino acids: CASRPPGGSNNEQFF. In DNA, the CDR3 is TGTGCCAGCAGACCTCCGGGGGGTTCGAACAATGAGCAGTTCTTC.

This clone occurred a few times. The chain employs TRBV5-1 and TRBJ2-5, with D tentatively TRBD2 (5 bases). Germline loops: CDR1 SGHRS, CDR2 YFSETQ. The CDR3 extends over 14 amino acids. V shed 0 bases and J shed 5 bases, with 11 bases lying between them. The CDR3 nucleotides are TGCGCCAGCAGCTTGGGCGAGGGAGTGGAGACCCAGTACTTC. Protein product: CASSLGEGVETQYF.

Notes on this clone: The same CDR3 can be traced to other DNA sequences in this sample. This chain joins TRBV6-5 and TRBJ2-1; weak D call: TRBD2 (5 bases). Germline V CDR1 and CDR2: MNHEY, SVGAGI. This CDR3 contains 15 residues. The V gene lost 2 bases and the J gene lost 5 bases, with 13 bases spanning the gap. DNA of the CDR3: TGTGCCAGCAGTTACGGTCGCGGAGGACACAATGAGCAGTTCTTC. Encoded protein: CASSYGRGGHNEQFF.

This chain joins TRBV30 and TRBJ2-1; D might be TRBD2 (6 bases). Germline loops: CDR1 GTSNPN, CDR2 SVGIG (reference sequence). The V and J ends lost 5 bases and 7 bases respectively, with 18 bases between them. This CDR3 contains 14 residues. CDR3 nucleotide sequence: TGTGCCTGGGAATGGCGGGGCGGATCAAATGAGCAGTTCTTC. Residues: CAWEWRGGSNEQFF.

This chain links TRBV27 with TRBJ1-4; possibly TRBD1 for D (5 bases). Between the trimmed V and J ends, which lost 3 bases and 7 bases, there was a span of 15 bases. The germline V gene has CDR1 MNHEY and CDR2 SMNVEV (reference sequence). The CDR3 is made up of 15 amino acids. The CDR3 DNA reads TGTGCCAGCAGTTTGGGACGGGGGGAGAGTGAAAAACTGTTTTTT. Translation: CASSLGRGESEKLFF.

The rearrangement joins TRBV4-1 to TRBJ2-5, with 7 nucleotides matching TRBD1. Germline CDR1 is MGHRA and CDR2 is YSYEKL. The CDR3 runs to 14 residues. The trim removed 4 bases at V and 5 bases at J, leaving 7 bases unmatched. The CDR3 sequence: CASSPQRGLETQYF. The CDR3 DNA sequence: TGCGCCAGCAGCCCCCAAAGGGGGCTTGAGACCCAGTACTTC.